This T cell receptor beta chain emerged from a study of T cell clonotyping in hematopoietic cell transplantation listed by TCRdb under 2021. Looking at the study overall: Pretransplant recipient samples were obtained after cytoreduction. A total of 135 blood samples were collected in the study from some 37 consecutive transplant recipients and their related donors. Patient recruitment ran from 2015 to January 2017, and follow-up continued until late 2020 or death.

The full study reports these points: The sample size was limited and the cells went unsorted, which meant the CD4 and CD8 repertoire contributions could not be told apart. After transplant, TCR diversity in recipients dropped, and pathologically expanded clonotypes climbed progressively between day 30 and day 180. Only a small fraction of recipient repertoires overlapped donor repertoires, with over 95% appearing de novo at the given depth. Inverse Simpson Index values from donors and from recipients before transplant predicted broader TCR repertoire diversity after transplant.

Notes on this clone: The antigen it binds to is not known. It has no much larger one-base neighbor in the sample; base qualities were not kept.

The sample's time point label, in plain terms: recipient sample about 28 days before transplant, after cytoreduction. Blood samples were obtained from recipients approximately 28 days before transplant and at days 30, 100 and 180 after transplant. Nuclei Lysis Solution was used to extract genomic DNA from fresh or cryopreserved unfractionated peripheral blood mononuclear cells. Via the germline V gene, CDR1 is SNHLY and CDR2 FYNNEI. Its CDR3 holds 12 amino acids, cysteine through phenylalanine. Of all the DNA, just the CDR3 is kept, 36 bases in frame from base 1. Cut back by 6 bases and 4 bases, the V and J ends lie 7 bases apart. With the immunoSEQ assay, which is a bias-controlled multiplex PCR relying on V- and J-specific primers, TCR beta CDR3 regions were amplified from genomic DNA. In a second PCR step, a proprietary barcode and Illumina adapter sequences were attached to the CDR3 amplicons. CDR3 libraries were sequenced on an Illumina MiSeq instrument. Per the authors' processing: Export and quality control were handled in immunoSEQ Analyzer 3.0, while downstream analyses relied on R Bioconductor and Immunarch. Only productive rearrangements in the normalized downsampled data set were used to calculate repertoire metrics. Clonotypes larger than 5 templates in the normalized cohort were defined as pathologically expanded. The Inverse Simpson Index served as the measure of repertoire diversity. To capture all clonotypes, CMV-specificity analyses were performed on the non-normalized data set. As stored in TCRdb, this immuneACCESS dataset retains in-frame rearrangements with V and J assigned. A fraction of the clones does not appear; measured against another copy, unresolved V genes explain less than half of the discrepancy, and the remainder lacks a known reason. V and J calls and clone size are as listed in that table; D and trimming were resolved from the DNA. The sample includes tens of thousands of clones, with about 96% observed a single time. 1.5% to 2% of the sample comes from the top ten.

The receptor comes from a woman between 45 and 60 years old with acute myeloid leukemia. Some clones in this sample may be carry-over from other donors' samples. The sequenced sample was peripheral blood mononuclear cells, obtained before stem cell transplant. The rearranged chain carries TRBV2 and TRBJ1-5; TRBD1 might be the D gene, on 5 matching bases. The CDR3 protein is CASSRGNQPQHF. The DNA is TGTGCCAGCAGCCGGGGGAATCAGCCCCAGCATTTT.